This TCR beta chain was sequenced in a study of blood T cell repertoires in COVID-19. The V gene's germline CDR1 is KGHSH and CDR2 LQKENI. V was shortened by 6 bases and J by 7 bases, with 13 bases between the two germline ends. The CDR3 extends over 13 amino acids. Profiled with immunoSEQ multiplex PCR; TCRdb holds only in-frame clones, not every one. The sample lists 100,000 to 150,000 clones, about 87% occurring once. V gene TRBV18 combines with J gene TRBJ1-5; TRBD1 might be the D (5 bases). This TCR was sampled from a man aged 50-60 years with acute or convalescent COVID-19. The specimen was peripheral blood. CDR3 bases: TGTGCCAGCTCGCTGACAGAATTCCAGCCCCAGCATTTT. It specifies CASSLTEFQPQHF. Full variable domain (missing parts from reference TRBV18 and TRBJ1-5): NAGVMQNPRHLVRRRGQEARLRCSPMKGHSHVYWYRQLPEEGLKFMVYLQKENIIDESGMPKERFSAEFPKEGPSILRIQQVVRGDSAAYFCASSLTEFQPQHFGDGTRLSIL.